The rows below give T cell receptor beta chains drawn from one sample of a study of blood T cells in healthy people across ages. TCRdb recomputed calls from the 5' RACE reads with MiXCR, one row per CDR3 protein. This table has approximately 810,000 distinct CDR3 sequences, 30% to 45% appearing once. Sequencing input: blood. These receptors originate from a young man in good health. The CDR3 runs from the conserved cysteine through the conserved F or W. A D gene is named only where the DNA matches it firmly. The listing skips clone size in some rows; elsewhere it reads once, few, many or a size class.

clone size,V gene,J gene,D gene,CDR3 protein,CDR3 DNA
-,TRBV3-1,TRBJ2-7,-,CASSQAGFSDEQYF,TGTGCCAGCAGCCAAGCTGGTTTTTCGGACGAGCAGTACTTC
few,TRBV6-1,TRBJ2-3,TRBD2,CASIGGGSTDTQYF,TGTGCCAGCATCGGCGGGGGGAGCACAGATACGCAGTATTTT
-,TRBV7-2,TRBJ1-5,TRBD1,CASSSNLRGLWDQPQHF,TGTGCCAGCAGCTCGAATCTCAGGGGGCTCTGGGATCAGCCCCAGCATTTT
-,TRBV12-3/TRBV12-4,TRBJ1-2,-,CASSFVGPPRVGYTF,TGTGCCAGCAGTTTTGTTGGACCGCCCAGAGTTGGCTACACCTTC
many,TRBV11-2,TRBJ2-7,TRBD2,CASSLGISGTEQYF,TGTGCCAGCAGCTTAGGGATTAGCGGGACCGAGCAGTACTTC
-,TRBV4-3,TRBJ1-1,-,CASSQDSGEAFF,TGCGCCAGCAGCCAAGATTCCGGGGAAGCTTTCTTT
-,TRBV6-5,TRBJ1-2,-,CASSDQDDNYGYTF,TGTGCCAGCAGTGACCAGGACGACAACTATGGCTACACCTTC
-,TRBV12-3/TRBV12-4,TRBJ1-6,TRBD1,CASSSRQGGSPPHF,TGTGCCAGCAGTTCCCGACAGGGAGGCTCACCCCCCCACTTT
-,TRBV3-1,TRBJ2-3,-,CASSQDLHDSTDTQYF,TGTGCCAGCAGCCAAGATTTGCATGATAGCACAGATACGCAGTATTTT
many,TRBV12-3/TRBV12-4,TRBJ1-2,-,CASSHNRVTGNYGYTF,TGTGCCAGCAGTCATAACAGGGTAACGGGGAACTATGGCTACACCTTC
many,TRBV5-1,TRBJ2-6,-,CASSPRESGANVLTF,TGCGCCAGCAGCCCGAGGGAATCTGGGGCCAACGTCCTGACTTTC
few,TRBV9,TRBJ2-1,-,CASKGVGEYNEQFF,TGTGCCAGTAAAGGGGTTGGTGAATACAATGAGCAGTTCTTC
few,TRBV7-2,TRBJ2-5,-,CASSLRQGGREQYF,TGTGCCAGCAGCTTAAGGCAGGGAGGAAGGGAGCAGTACTTC
-,TRBV3-1,TRBJ2-7,-,CASSPQDTSSYEQYF,TGTGCCAGCAGCCCTCAGGACACCAGCTCCTACGAGCAGTACTTC
few,TRBV7-2,TRBJ2-3,-,CASSLGVASTDTQYF,TGTGCCAGCAGCTTAGGGGTAGCGAGCACAGATACGCAGTATTTT
-,TRBV20-1,TRBJ1-5,-,CSAPRTVSNQPQHF,TGCAGTGCACCCCGGACAGTTAGCAATCAGCCCCAGCATTTT
few,TRBV20-1,TRBJ2-3,-,CSASGSGAADTQYF,TGCAGTGCTAGTGGGTCAGGGGCGGCAGATACGCAGTATTTT
few,TRBV6-5,TRBJ1-6,TRBD1,CASKQGPNNSPLHF,TGTGCCAGCAAACAGGGGCCCAACAATTCACCCCTCCACTTT
-,TRBV7-9,TRBJ2-5,TRBD2,CASSPQNRLATATQYF,TGTGCCAGCAGCCCCCAGAACCGACTAGCGACAGCGACCCAGTACTTC
-,TRBV5-1,TRBJ1-4,TRBD1,CASSLEAGGADEKLFF,TGCGCCAGCAGCTTGGAGGCAGGGGGCGCGGATGAAAAACTGTTTTTT
-,TRBV4-1,TRBJ1-5,TRBD1,CASSQDIGQVNQPQHF,TGCGCCAGCAGCCAAGATATAGGACAGGTAAATCAGCCCCAGCATTTT
-,TRBV20-1,TRBJ2-3,TRBD2,CSTTSGGKGTQYF,TGCAGTACAACTAGCGGGGGCAAGGGTACGCAGTATTTT
few,TRBV7-6,TRBJ2-1,TRBD1,CASSLARGTGGYNEQFF,TGTGCCAGCAGCTTAGCGCGGGGGACAGGGGGCTACAATGAGCAGTTCTTC
-,TRBV12-3/TRBV12-4,TRBJ1-2,-,CASTTSGVGGYTF,TGTGCCAGCACTACCTCGGGGGTGGGTGGCTACACCTTC
-,TRBV12-3/TRBV12-4,TRBJ1-5,-,CASSGLLRGDQPQHF,TGTGCCAGCAGTGGACTTCTGAGGGGCGACCAGCCCCAGCATTTT
-,TRBV10-3,TRBJ2-4,-,CAISEGVAYGQYF,TGTGCCATCAGTGAAGGGGTCGCCTACGGGCAGTACTTC
many,TRBV20-1,TRBJ1-5,-,CSASGGNNQPQHF,TGCAGTGCTAGTGGTGGTAACAATCAGCCCCAGCATTTT
-,TRBV27,TRBJ1-1,-,CASSFLGPTEAFF,TGTGCCAGCAGTTTCTTGGGGCCCACTGAAGCTTTCTTT
-,TRBV3-1,TRBJ2-1,TRBD2,CASSQYLAGGQYNEQFF,TGTGCCAGCAGCCAATACCTAGCGGGGGGGCAGTACAATGAGCAGTTCTTC
-,TRBV11-2,TRBJ2-7,-,CASSPEGGETYNEQYF,TGTGCCAGCAGCCCAGAGGGCGGGGAGACCTACAATGAGCAGTACTTC
-,TRBV18,TRBJ2-3,-,CASSPPATLSTQYF,TGTGCCAGCTCACCACCGGCGACCTTAAGCACGCAGTATTTT
-,TRBV18,TRBJ2-3,TRBD1,CACSQTGTGGPDTQYF,TGTGCCTGCTCACAAACTGGGACAGGGGGCCCAGATACGCAGTATTTT
-,TRBV20-1,TRBJ2-4,TRBD2,CSARSPTSGGAVTKNIQYF,TGCAGTGCTAGGTCCCCGACTAGCGGGGGGGCCGTAACCAAAAACATTCAGTACTTC
few,TRBV7-8,TRBJ2-1,TRBD2,CASSLEAGGTYNEQFF,TGTGCCAGCAGCTTAGAGGCGGGGGGAACCTACAATGAGCAGTTCTTC
many,TRBV4-1,TRBJ2-3,-,CASSQLGLSTDTQYF,TGCGCCAGCAGCCAACTAGGGTTAAGCACAGATACGCAGTATTTT
few,TRBV20-1,TRBJ2-1,TRBD2,CSARGRLAEDPNEQFF,TGCAGTGCTAGGGGTAGACTAGCGGAGGACCCCAATGAGCAGTTCTTC
-,TRBV29-1,TRBJ1-4,TRBD1,CSATGGATNEKLFF,TGCAGCGCGACAGGGGGAGCAACTAATGAAAAACTGTTTTTT
-,TRBV7-2,TRBJ2-3,-,CVSSLVDQQYF,TGTGTCAGCAGCTTAGTGGATCAGCAGTATTTT
-,TRBV5-5,TRBJ2-5,TRBD1,CASSLQASGGETQYF,TGTGCCAGCAGCTTGCAGGCATCAGGGGGTGAGACCCAGTACTTC